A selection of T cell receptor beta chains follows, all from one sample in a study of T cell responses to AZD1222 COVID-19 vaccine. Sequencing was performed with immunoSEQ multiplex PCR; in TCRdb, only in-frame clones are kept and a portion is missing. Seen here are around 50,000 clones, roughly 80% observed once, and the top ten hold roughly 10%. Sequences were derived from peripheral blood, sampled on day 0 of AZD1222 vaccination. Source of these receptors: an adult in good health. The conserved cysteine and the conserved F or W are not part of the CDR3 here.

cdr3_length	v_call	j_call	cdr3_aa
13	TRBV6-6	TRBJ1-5	ASSYRAGGDQPQH
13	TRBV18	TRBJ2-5	ASSQSGGALETQY
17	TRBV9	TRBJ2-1	ASSVESSGVSSSYNEQF
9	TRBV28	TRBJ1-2	AAGGNYGYT
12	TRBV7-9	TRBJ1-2	ASSFGQANYGYT
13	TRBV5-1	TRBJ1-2	ASSLDGTGAYGYT
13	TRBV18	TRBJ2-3	ASSRTGPNTDTQY
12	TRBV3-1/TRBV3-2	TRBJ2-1	ASSPPGGRREQF
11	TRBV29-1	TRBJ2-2	SVKQGANGELF
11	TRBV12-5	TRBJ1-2	ASDISPNYGYT
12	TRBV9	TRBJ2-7	ASSVGPSGSEQY
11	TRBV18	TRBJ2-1	ASSPREHNEQF
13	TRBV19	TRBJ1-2	ASSMSLQGHYGYT
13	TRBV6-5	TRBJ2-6	ASSPRVSGANVLT
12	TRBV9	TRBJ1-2	ASSAGGVNYGYT
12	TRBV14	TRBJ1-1	ASSHSGRHTEAF
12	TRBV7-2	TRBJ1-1	ASSSQYTNAEAF
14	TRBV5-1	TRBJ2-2	ASSKTPQGRTGELF
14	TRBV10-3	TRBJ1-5	AISRDSPMGNQPQH
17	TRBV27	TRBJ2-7	ASSLYPAGLAGLTYEQY
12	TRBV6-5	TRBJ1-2	ASTRGVPNYGYT
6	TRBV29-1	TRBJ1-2	SVGAGD
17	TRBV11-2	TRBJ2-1	ASSSSDRGRRWSYNEQF
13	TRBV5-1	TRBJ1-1	ASTSQAEMNTEAF
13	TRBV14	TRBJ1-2	ASSQDSWPGYGYT
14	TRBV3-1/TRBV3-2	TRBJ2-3	ASSPPGLAGLDTQY
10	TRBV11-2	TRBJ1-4	ASSLQGEKLF
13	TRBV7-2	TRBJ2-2	ASSWDGSNTGELF
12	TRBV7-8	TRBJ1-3	ASSPGGTGNTIY
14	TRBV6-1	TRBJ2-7	ASSENFDVRVSEQY
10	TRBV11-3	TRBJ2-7	ASSQVVGEQY
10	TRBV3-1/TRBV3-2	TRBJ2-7	ASSRANYEQY
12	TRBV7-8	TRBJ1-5	ASSPRRVSAPQH
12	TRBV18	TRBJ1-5	ASSPGKGILPQH
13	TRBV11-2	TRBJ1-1	ASSLAPGTNTEAF
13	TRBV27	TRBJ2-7	ASRSLVGATYEQY
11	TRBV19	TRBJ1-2	ASTRASNYGYT
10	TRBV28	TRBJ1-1	ASSLRKAEAF
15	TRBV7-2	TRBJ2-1	ASSPQRLAGGHDEQF
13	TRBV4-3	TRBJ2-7	ASSQDLAGSYEQY
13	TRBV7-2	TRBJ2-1	ASSSSGSVYNEQF
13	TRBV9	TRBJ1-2	ASSVQAFSNYGYT
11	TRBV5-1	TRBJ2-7	ASSLVTSGEQY
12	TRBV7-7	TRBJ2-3	ASSFNGGADTQY
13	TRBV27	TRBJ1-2	ASSHPPGAVYGYT
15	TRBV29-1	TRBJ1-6	SVDGQGPAIYNSPLH
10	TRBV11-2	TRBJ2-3	ASSPWRDTQY
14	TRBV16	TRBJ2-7	ASSQIRGLAAYEQY
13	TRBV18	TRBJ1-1	ASSSSPYGGVEAF
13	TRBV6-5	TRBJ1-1	ASNTPSGVVTEAF
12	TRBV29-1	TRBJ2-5	SVEDPGREETQY